This T cell receptor (beta chain) was profiled in a study of blood T cell repertoires in COVID-19. On the study more broadly: COVID-19 samples collected from the United States, Italy and Spain covered acute and convalescent phases. From T cells, B-cell-depleted T cells, or PBMCs came the material, which was cDNA or gDNA.

In the authors' workflow: Using reference gene primer amplification, nucleated cell counts were estimated. TCRdb's copy holds only in-frame clones and misses some; the assay was immunoSEQ multiplex PCR. V and J calls and clone size are as listed in that table; D and trimming were resolved from the DNA. The sample includes over 250,000 clones, over 75% of them seen just once. This clone has just a few counts. The CDR3 covers 15 residues. With V trimmed by 7 bases and J by 0 bases, 7 bases remained unmatched. Germline V lookup: CDR1 LNHNV, CDR2 YYDKDF (reference sequence). Sequencing was performed on peripheral blood. The TCR originated in a human donor in a cohort sampled during active COVID-19. This chain joins TRBV15 and TRBJ2-7, with 9 bases lining up with TRBD2. The CDR3 region has the DNA TGTGCCACCAAAGAGGGTAGCGGGAGCTCCTACGAGCAGTACTTC. It specifies CATKEGSGSSYEQYF. The full variable domain, with the rest looked up from reference TRBV15 and TRBJ2-7, is DAMVIQNPRYQVTQFGKPVTLSCSQTLNHNVMYWYQQKSSQAPKLLFHYYDKDFNNEADTPDNFQSRRPNTSFCFLDIRSPGLGDTAMYLCATKEGSGSSYEQYFGPGTRLTVT.